The present T cell receptor beta chain was sequenced within a study of blood T cells in healthy people across ages. Study results and limitations: Relative to aged donors, long-lived donors carried more naive CD4+ cells and displayed higher diversity.

Primed by a sample-barcoded 5' primer and a J-beta primer mix, a second PCR proceeded for roughly 6 to 12 cycles. All samples yielded 3 million or more CDR3-containing paired-end reads. TCRdb recomputed calls from the 5' RACE reads with MiXCR, one row per CDR3 protein. The sample records roughly 1.9 million distinct CDR3 sequences, approximately 40% being singletons. Regarding this clonotype: Its target is not known.

The material sequenced was blood. This TCR came from a human donor in good health.

The CDR3 nucleotides are TGTGCCAGCAGCTTAGTATGGGGAGCCTACGAGCAGTACTTC. It is translated as CASSLVWGAYEQYF. The chain couples TRBV7-2 to TRBJ2-7, with D maybe TRBD2 (5 bases). This CDR3 comprises 14 residues. Trimming stripped 1 base from V and 2 bases from J, with 9 bases between. Germline CDR1 is SGHTA and CDR2 is FQGNSA.